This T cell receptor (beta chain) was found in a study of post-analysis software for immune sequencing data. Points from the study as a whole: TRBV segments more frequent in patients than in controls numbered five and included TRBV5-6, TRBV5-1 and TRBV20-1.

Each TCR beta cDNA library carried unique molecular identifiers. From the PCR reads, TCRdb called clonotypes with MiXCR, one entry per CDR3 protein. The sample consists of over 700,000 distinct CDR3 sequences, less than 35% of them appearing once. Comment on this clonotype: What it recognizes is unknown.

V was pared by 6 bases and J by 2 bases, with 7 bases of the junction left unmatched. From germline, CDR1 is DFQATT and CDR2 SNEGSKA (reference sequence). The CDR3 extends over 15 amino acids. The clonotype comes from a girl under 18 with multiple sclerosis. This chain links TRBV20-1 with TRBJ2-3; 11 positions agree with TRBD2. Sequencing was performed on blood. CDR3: CSARGTSGFTDTQYF. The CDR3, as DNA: TGCAGTGCCCGAGGGACTAGCGGCTTCACAGATACGCAGTATTTT.